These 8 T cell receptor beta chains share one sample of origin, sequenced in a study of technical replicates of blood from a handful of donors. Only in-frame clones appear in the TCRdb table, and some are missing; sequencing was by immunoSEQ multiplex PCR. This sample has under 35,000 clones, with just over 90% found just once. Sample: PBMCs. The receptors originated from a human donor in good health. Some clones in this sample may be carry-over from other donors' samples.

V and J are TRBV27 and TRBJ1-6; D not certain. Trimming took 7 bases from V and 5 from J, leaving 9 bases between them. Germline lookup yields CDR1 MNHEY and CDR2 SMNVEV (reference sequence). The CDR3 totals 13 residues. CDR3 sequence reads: CASTSRDNSPLHF. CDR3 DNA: TGTGCCAGCACCTCGCGTGATAATTCACCCCTCCACTTT.

The CDR3 is CASSQDLGGGNTEAFF. Written as DNA, the CDR3 is TGTGCCAGCAGCCAAGATCTTGGGGGGGGGAACACTGAAGCTTTCTTT. This chain links TRBV4-2 with TRBJ1-1, with D perhaps TRBD1 (5 bases). The germline V gene has CDR1 LGHNA and CDR2 YNFKEQ. This CDR3 has 16 residues. V was shortened by 0 bases and J by 1 base, with 12 bases between the two germline ends.

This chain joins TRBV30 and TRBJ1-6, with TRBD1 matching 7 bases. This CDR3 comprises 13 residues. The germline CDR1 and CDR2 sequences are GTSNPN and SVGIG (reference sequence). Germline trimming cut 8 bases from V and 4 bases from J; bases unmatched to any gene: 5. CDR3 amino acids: CAATGAYNSPLHF. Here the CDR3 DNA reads TGTGCCGCCACAGGGGCTTATAATTCACCCCTCCACTTT.

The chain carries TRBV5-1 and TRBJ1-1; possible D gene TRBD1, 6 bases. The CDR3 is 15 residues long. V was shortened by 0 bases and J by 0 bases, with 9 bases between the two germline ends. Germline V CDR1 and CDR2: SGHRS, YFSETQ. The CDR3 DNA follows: TGCGCCAGCAGCTTGGTTCGGGACATGAACACTGAAGCTTTCTTT. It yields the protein CASSLVRDMNTEAFF.

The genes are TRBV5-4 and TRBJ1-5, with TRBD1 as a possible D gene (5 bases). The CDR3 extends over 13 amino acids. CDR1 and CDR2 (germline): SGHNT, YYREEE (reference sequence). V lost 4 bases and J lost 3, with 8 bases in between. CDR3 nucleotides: TGTGCCAGCAGCGACAGACCCAATCAGCCCCAGCATTTT. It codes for CASSDRPNQPQHF.

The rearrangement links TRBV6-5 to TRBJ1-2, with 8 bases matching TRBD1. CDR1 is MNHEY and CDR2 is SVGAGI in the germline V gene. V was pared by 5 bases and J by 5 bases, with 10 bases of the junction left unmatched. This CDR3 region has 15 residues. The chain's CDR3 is CASSPQGARGYGYTF. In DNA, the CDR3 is TGTGCCAGCAGTCCGCAGGGGGCGCGAGGTTATGGCTACACCTTC.

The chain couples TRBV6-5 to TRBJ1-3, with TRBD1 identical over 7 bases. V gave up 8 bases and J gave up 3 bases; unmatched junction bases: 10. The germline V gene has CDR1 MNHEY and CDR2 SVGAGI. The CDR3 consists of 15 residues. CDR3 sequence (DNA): TGTGCCAGCTCTACCACACAGGGGAATGGAAACACCATATATTTT. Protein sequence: CASSTTQGNGNTIYF.

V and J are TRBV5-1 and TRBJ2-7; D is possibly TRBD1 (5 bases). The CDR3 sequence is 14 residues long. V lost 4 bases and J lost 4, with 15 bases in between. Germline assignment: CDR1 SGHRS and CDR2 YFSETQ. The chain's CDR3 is CASSVRGAEYEQYF. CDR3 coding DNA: TGCGCCAGCAGCGTCCGTGGGGCGGAGTACGAGCAGTACTTC.